These 9 T cell receptor beta chains were sequenced from one sample in a study of blood T cell repertoires in COVID-19. Assay used: immunoSEQ multiplex PCR; TCRdb lists only in-frame clones, some missing. The repertoire includes some 210,000 clones, roughly 81% of them detected once, and roughly 8% sits in the top ten. The sample consisted of peripheral blood. These receptors all stem from a woman aged 50 to 65 with active or convalescent COVID-19.

V gene TRBV30 combines with J gene TRBJ2-4, with 9 bases fitting TRBD2. The J segment lost 12 bases and the V segment lost 1 base, leaving 7 bases of the junction unmatched. Germline assignment: CDR1 GTSNPN and CDR2 SVGIG (reference sequence). The CDR3 covers 13 residues. The DNA of the CDR3 is TGTGCCTGGAGTGCTGGACTAGCGAAGAGTCAGTACTTC. This encodes CAWSAGLAKSQYF.

The J gene is TRBJ2-1, the V gene TRBV5-1, with TRBD1 matching over 8 bases. The CDR3 loop spans 15 amino acids. The trim removed 4 bases at V and 7 bases at J, leaving 10 bases unmatched. Germline-derived CDR1 and CDR2 are SGHRS and YFSETQ. CDR3 residues: CASSPQGAIANEQFF. As DNA, the CDR3 is TGCGCCAGCAGCCCGCAGGGGGCGATTGCGAATGAGCAGTTCTTC.

The chain couples TRBV6-5 to TRBJ1-2; 7 bases fit TRBD1. The germline V gene encodes CDR1 MNHEY and CDR2 SVGAGI. This CDR3 is built from 14 residues. V lost 6 bases and J lost 7; bases outside the gene matches: 11. CDR3 nucleotide sequence: TGTGCCAGCAGCCTTGGGACAGCCCTTGGTGGCTACACCTTC. This encodes CASSLGTALGGYTF.

This clone was observed once. The chain couples TRBV5-5 to TRBJ1-1; TRBD1 matches at 10 bases. The CDR3 covers 18 residues. The J segment lost 1 base and the V segment lost 4 bases, leaving 13 bases of the junction unmatched. The germline V gene encodes CDR1 SGHKS and CDR2 YYEKEE (reference sequence). The CDR3: CASSVGWTGGVTNTEAFF. CDR3 in DNA: TGTGCCAGCAGCGTGGGATGGACAGGGGGTGTAACGAACACTGAAGCTTTCTTT.

The rearrangement links TRBV18 to TRBJ2-5, with 11 bases that match TRBD1. CDR1 is KGHSH, CDR2 LQKENI, per germline. Trimming at V came to 3 bases and at J to 5 bases, leaving 2 bases not matched to a gene. CDR3 size: 14 residues. The CDR3 spells CASSPGDRGETQYF. The CDR3, as DNA: TGTGCCAGCTCACCGGGGGACAGGGGGGAGACCCAGTACTTC.

This chain uses TRBV6-5 with TRBJ1-2, with 8 bases identical to TRBD1. This CDR3 region has 16 residues. Trimming removed 1 base from V and 0 bases from J; junction bases left unmatched: 4. Germline CDR1 is MNHEY and CDR2 is SVGAGI. CDR3 loop: CASSYLETGANYGYTF. DNA of the CDR3: TGTGCCAGCAGTTACTTGGAGACAGGGGCTAACTATGGCTACACCTTC.

This clone came up once. CDR3 coding DNA: TGTGCCACCAGTGATTACAGGGGGGTAAAGGAGACCCAGTACTTC. This sequence encodes CATSDYRGVKETQYF. V and J are TRBV24-1 and TRBJ2-5; 8 bases are a match to TRBD1. Germline CDR1 is KGHDR and CDR2 is SFDVKD. Germline trimming cut 2 bases from V and 5 bases from J; bases unmatched to any gene: 6. This CDR3 has 15 residues.

This chain links TRBV27 with TRBJ2-7; 7 bases map to TRBD2. V was clipped by 2 bases and J by 2 bases; unmatched bases: 9. The CDR3 runs to 16 residues. CDR1 is MNHEY and CDR2 is SMNVEV in the germline V gene (reference sequence). The CDR3 DNA reads as TGTGCCAGCAGTTTAAGGCCTAGCGGAACTACCTACGAGCAGTACTTC. Its protein product is CASSLRPSGTTYEQYF.

The J gene is TRBJ2-3, the V gene TRBV7-9; tentative D call: TRBD1 (6 bases). Germline-derived CDR1 and CDR2 are SEHNR and FQNEAQ (reference sequence). Between the trimmed V and J ends, which lost 2 bases and 0 bases, there was a span of 9 bases. The CDR3 extends over 15 amino acids. The CDR3 protein is CASSLIRGSTDTQYF. CDR3 nucleotides: TGTGCCAGCAGCTTAATCAGGGGTAGCACAGATACGCAGTATTTT. Complete variable domain (other parts from reference TRBV7-9 and TRBJ2-3): DTGVSQNPRHKITKRGQNVTFRCDPISEHNRLYWYRQTLGQGPEFLTYFQNEAQLEKSRLLSDRFSAERPKGSFSTLEIQRTEQGDSAMYLCASSLIRGSTDTQYFGPGTRLTVL.